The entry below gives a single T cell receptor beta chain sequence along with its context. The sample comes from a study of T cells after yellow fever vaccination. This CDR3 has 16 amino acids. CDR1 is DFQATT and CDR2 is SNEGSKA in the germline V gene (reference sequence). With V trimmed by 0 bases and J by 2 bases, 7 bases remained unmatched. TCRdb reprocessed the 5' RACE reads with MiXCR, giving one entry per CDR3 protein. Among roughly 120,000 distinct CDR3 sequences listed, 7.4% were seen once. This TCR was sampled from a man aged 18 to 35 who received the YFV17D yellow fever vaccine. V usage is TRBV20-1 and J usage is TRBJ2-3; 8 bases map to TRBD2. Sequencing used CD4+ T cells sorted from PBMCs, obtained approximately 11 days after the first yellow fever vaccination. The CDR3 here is CSARDGRGAFTDTQYF. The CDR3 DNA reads TGCAGTGCTAGAGATGGGCGGGGGGCCTTCACAGATACGCAGTATTTT.